The 23 T cell receptor beta chains below all came from one sample that was sequenced in a study of blood T cells in healthy people across ages. Using a J-beta primer mix together with a sample-barcoded 5' primer, a second PCR was run for about 6 to 11 cycles. A single record per CDR3 protein comes from TCRdb applying MiXCR to the 5' RACE reads. The profile shows around 990,000 distinct CDR3 sequences, around 27% of them singletons. This sample also belongs to another study, concerning T cells of mothers and their children.

The sequenced sample was blood. The receptors here all came from a girl aged 2 to 9 in good health.

The rearrangement links TRBV5-1 to TRBJ2-5, with 9 bases that match TRBD2. Trimming cost V 4 bases and J 2 bases; bases outside gene matches: 15. The CDR3 extends over 18 amino acids. Germline lookup yields CDR1 SGHRS and CDR2 YFSETQ. The CDR3 coding sequence is TGCGCCAGCAGCCCGGAGGGGACTAGCATTCCCCTACAAGAGACCCAGTACTTC. It yields the protein CASSPEGTSIPLQETQYF.

This clonotype was detected a few times. This rearrangement joins TRBV27 to TRBJ1-5; 7 bases align to TRBD1. J was trimmed by 3 bases and V by 0 bases; bases with no gene match: 5. CDR1 and CDR2 from the germline V gene are MNHEY and SMNVEV (reference sequence). CDR3 size: 16 residues. DNA of the CDR3: TGTGCCAGCAGTTTATCCAGGGGGAGCGCCAATCAGCCCCAGCATTTT. Translated: CASSLSRGSANQPQHF.

The genes are TRBV11-2 and TRBJ2-5; TRBD1 aligns across 8 bases. Germline assignment: CDR1 SGHAT and CDR2 FQNNGV. This CDR3 is built from 17 residues. The J segment lost 5 bases and the V segment lost 1 base, leaving 12 bases of the junction unmatched. This CDR3 reads CASSLVVRGRTGETQYF. The CDR3 DNA reads TGTGCCAGCAGCTTAGTTGTCAGGGGGCGCACGGGGGAGACCCAGTACTTC.

V gene TRBV29-1 combines with J gene TRBJ2-5, with D uncertain. The CDR3 sequence is 13 residues long. CDR1 SQVTM and CDR2 ANQGSEA come from the germline V gene. With 7 bases removed from V and 2 bases from J, the gap between germline ends came to 14 bases. CDR3 DNA sequence: TGCAGCGCCTCGACCAGTATGCAAGAGACCCAGTACTTC. Translation gives CSASTSMQETQYF.

The V and J genes are TRBV19 and TRBJ1-2; TRBD1 might be the D (5 bases). Germline V gene data show CDR1 as LNHDA and CDR2 as SQIVND (reference sequence). V dropped 0 bases and J dropped 3 bases, with 17 bases sitting between them. The CDR3 contains 17 residues. CDR3 amino acids: CASSIEKLQGIDYGYTF. The CDR3 nucleotides are TGTGCCAGTAGTATAGAAAAACTGCAGGGCATCGACTATGGCTACACCTTC.

The rearrangement links TRBV29-1 to TRBJ2-7; TRBD2 might be the D (5 bases). Germline CDR1 is SQVTM and CDR2 is ANQGSEA. This CDR3 has 16 amino acids. V shed 1 base and J shed 0 bases, with 16 bases lying between them. CDR3 DNA: TGCAGCGTTGAAGTGTCCCACCCGGGGAGCTCCTACGAGCAGTACTTC. Residues: CSVEVSHPGSSYEQYF.

This clonotype was seen a handful of times. V and J are TRBV5-1 and TRBJ2-5, with TRBD2 matching over 7 bases. CDR3 size: 15 residues. V lost 2 bases to trimming and J lost 4 bases; unmatched junction nucleotides: 8. CDR1 is SGHRS, CDR2 YFSETQ, per germline. The CDR3 is CASSLAGPVGETQYF. CDR3 coding DNA: TGCGCCAGCAGCTTAGCGGGACCGGTAGGAGAGACCCAGTACTTC.

The chain joins TRBV7-9 to TRBJ2-5; no clear D gene. The J call could be wrong; TRBJ2-1 is a better fit for the DNA end. Germline V gene lookup returns CDR1 SEHNR and CDR2 FQNEAQ (reference sequence). The CDR3 has 14 residues. This chain's CDR3 is CASSLEVRYNEQFF. As DNA, the CDR3 is TGTGCCAGCAGCTTAGAGGTCAGGTACAATGAGCAGTTCTTC.

This clonotype has only one observation. The V and J genes are TRBV24-1 and TRBJ2-7, with 8 bases that match TRBD1. Germline V gene lookup returns CDR1 KGHDR and CDR2 SFDVKD. CDR3 size: 15 residues. With V trimmed by 4 bases and J by 3 bases, 7 bases remained unmatched. In DNA, the CDR3 is TGTGCCACCAGTGACCCGTCCACAGGGGGCTACGAGCAGTACTTC. Protein sequence: CATSDPSTGGYEQYF.

This clonotype occurred once. This chain connects TRBV4-1 to TRBJ2-5, with D uncertain. The CDR3 spans 12 residues. V lost 0 bases, J lost 11 bases, and 10 bases lay in between. CDR1 MGHRA and CDR2 YSYEKL come from the germline V gene. As DNA, the CDR3 is TGCGCCAGCAGCCAAGATCTGCACGAACAGTACTTC. This translates into CASSQDLHEQYF.

This clonotype was seen a handful of times. The rearrangement uses TRBV6-5 and TRBJ2-1; perhaps TRBD1 as D (6 bases). This CDR3 contains 15 residues. CDR1 and CDR2 (germline): MNHEY, SVGAGI. The V end lost 6 bases, the J end lost 16 bases, and 28 bases lay between the germline ends. The CDR3 nucleotides are TGTGCCAGCAGAAAGAACAGGGAAGATCTAATGGAGATCTTCTTC. This codes for CASRKNREDLMEIFF.

This rearrangement joins TRBV15 to TRBJ1-1, with TRBD1 matching 8 bases. Germline V CDR1 and CDR2: LNHNV, YYDKDF (reference sequence). CDR3 length: 17 residues. With 1 base clipped from V and 4 bases from J, the junction kept 11 bases outside the gene matches. The CDR3 protein is CATSRGRTGRKGTEAFF. The CDR3 DNA is TGTGCCACCAGCAGAGGAAGGACAGGGCGAAAGGGCACTGAAGCTTTCTTT.

This clonotype was counted only a few times. The chain carries TRBV20-1 and TRBJ2-3; 7 bases are shared with TRBD2. CDR3 length: 14 residues. With V trimmed by 1 base and J by 4 bases, 5 bases remained unmatched. Germline V gene lookup returns CDR1 DFQATT and CDR2 SNEGSKA (reference sequence). The CDR3: CSARAGGGADTQYF. The CDR3 DNA is TGCAGTGCTAGAGCGGGAGGAGGGGCAGATACGCAGTATTTT.

This clonotype showed up just a few times. The J gene is TRBJ1-1, the V gene TRBV9; D is possibly TRBD1 (6 bases). There are 14 residues in the CDR3. Trimming took 1 base from V and 7 from J, leaving 14 bases between them. Germline CDR1 and CDR2: SGDLS and YYNGEE. The CDR3 reads CASSVSTGTLEAFF. CDR3 coding DNA: TGTGCCAGCAGCGTATCCACAGGGACCCTTGAAGCTTTCTTT.

Worth noting for this clonotype: A junction end diverges from the germline sequence, so it may reflect a read error. This chain links TRBV4-3 with TRBJ1-4; 9 nucleotides agree with TRBD1. The CDR3 is 17 amino acids. Germline CDR1 LGHNA, CDR2 YSLEER. The CDR3 bases are TGCACCAGCAGCCAAGACAGGGGAGGACAGGGGCTCGAAAAACTGTTTTTT. Its protein product is CTSSQDRGGQGLEKLFF.

This clonotype was recorded a few times. This chain connects TRBV11-2 to TRBJ2-6; TRBD1 might be the D (6 bases). CDR1 is SGHAT, CDR2 FQNNGV, per germline. The CDR3 has 19 residues. Trimming stripped 4 bases from V and 2 bases from J, with 21 bases between. CDR3 nucleotide sequence: TGTGCCAGCAGCTCATCATACAGGGCCCAAAGACCTGGGGCCAACGTCCTGACTTTC. It encodes CASSSSYRAQRPGANVLTF.

V usage is TRBV5-1 and J usage is TRBJ2-1; D ambiguous. Germline lookup yields CDR1 SGHRS and CDR2 YFSETQ. This CDR3 is 15 amino acids long. V was cut by 8 bases and J by 3 bases, with 18 bases left in between. The DNA for the CDR3 is TGCGCCAGTAGACCTTCGGGCGAACTCTACAATGAGCAGTTCTTC. Translation: CASRPSGELYNEQFF.

This clonotype was picked up a small number of times. The J gene is TRBJ2-3, the V gene TRBV7-9; the match to TRBD2 covers 12 bases. Germline loops: CDR1 SEHNR, CDR2 FQNEAQ (reference sequence). The CDR3 length is 17 residues. The V segment lost 5 bases and the J segment 2 bases; nucleotides outside the gene matches: 8. DNA for the CDR3: TGTGCCAGCAGCACCCTAAGACTAGCGGGAGCCACAGATACGCAGTATTTT. As protein: CASSTLRLAGATDTQYF. The full variable domain, its missing parts supplied by reference TRBV7-9 and TRBJ2-3, is DTGVSQNPRHKITKRGQNVTFRCDPISEHNRLYWYRQTLGQGPEFLTYFQNEAQLEKSRLLSDRFSAERPKGSFSTLEIQRTEQGDSAMYLCASSTLRLAGATDTQYFGPGTRLTVL.

V usage is TRBV12-3 or TRBV12-4 and J usage is TRBJ1-6, with D possibly being TRBD1 (5 bases). There are 13 residues in the CDR3. The germline V and J ends were trimmed by 6 bases and 10 bases, with 13 bases remaining between them. CDR3 amino acids: CASSTVGRSPLHF. CDR3 in DNA: TGTGCCAGCAGCACAGTGGGACGGTCACCCCTCCACTTT.

This clonotype was recorded a few times. This likely comes from a read error, as the CDR3 has no conserved phenylalanine or tryptophan at its end. The chain joins TRBV7-9 to TRBJ2-5, with D possibly matching TRBD2 (6 bases). The CDR3 spans 16 residues. V dropped 5 bases and J dropped 2 bases, with 18 bases sitting between them. Germline V gives CDR1 SEHNR, CDR2 FQNEAQ (reference sequence). CDR3 sequence reads: CASSLNAGMEQETQYL. The CDR3, as DNA: TGTGCCAGCAGCCTCAACGCGGGGATGGAGCAAGAGACCCAGTACCTC.

This clonotype was seen only a few times. This chain links TRBV20-1 with TRBJ2-3; the D is unclear. Germline-derived CDR1 and CDR2 are DFQATT and SNEGSKA (reference sequence). The germline V and J ends were trimmed by 8 bases and 1 base, with 19 bases remaining between them. This CDR3 contains 15 residues. In DNA, the CDR3 is TGCAGTCAAGCCCCAGACGGCCTTCGCACAGATACGCAGTATTTT. This codes for CSQAPDGLRTDTQYF.

The V call is TRBV3-1, the J call TRBJ2-1; unclear D gene. Per germline, CDR1 LGHDT and CDR2 YNNKEL (reference sequence). Trimming took 1 base from V and 3 from J, leaving 4 bases between them. The CDR3 runs 13 residues. The DNA of the CDR3 is TGTGCCAGCAGCCAAGGGCACTACAATGAGCAGTTCTTC. This codes for CASSQGHYNEQFF.

The chain is built from TRBV9 and TRBJ2-3; the D is unclear. Germline V CDR1 and CDR2: SGDLS, YYNGEE. The CDR3 contains 16 residues. V dropped 0 bases and J dropped 2 bases, with 13 bases sitting between them. The CDR3 coding sequence is TGTGCCAGCAGCGTAGGTACAAGGTCCTACACAGATACGCAGTATTTT. This sequence encodes CASSVGTRSYTDTQYF.